The T cell receptor beta chain under discussion was sequenced for a study of shared clonotypes between healthy human individuals. About this clone: Its antigen is as yet unknown.

This CDR3 has 12 residues. The V gene lost 11 bases and the J gene lost 6 bases, with 13 bases spanning the gap. Per the germline V gene, CDR1 is MNHNS and CDR2 is SASEGT. General study results and limits: Clonotypes that were shared across a few donors made up approximately 5.1% of naive CD4 clonotypes.

The data were produced by immunoSEQ multiplex PCR, yet TCRdb's version contains in-frame clones alone and is incomplete. There are around 1.6 million clones in the sample; 95% to 99% occur only once, and less than 0.55% lies in the top ten. The V call is TRBV6-1, the J call TRBJ2-2, with a tentative D call TRBD2 (5 bases). The clonotype comes from a man between 25 and 39 years old in good health. The sample was naive CD4+ T cells sorted from blood. Subset specified: CD45RA+ positively selected. CDR3 in DNA: TGTGCCTTCAGCGGCTGGCCCGGGGAGCTGTTTTTT. It encodes CAFSGWPGELFF.